This T cell receptor (beta chain) originates from a study of cytomegalovirus exposure and HLA in healthy donors. PCR amplification relied on 60 Vbeta primers (plus 13 Jbeta primers). Sequencing used immunoSEQ multiplex PCR; TCRdb keeps in-frame clones, though not all of them. This sample has approximately 150,000 clones, with roughly 80% found just once. As for this clone: Its specificity is not known.

There are 14 residues in the CDR3. Germline CDR1 SNHLY, CDR2 FYNNEI. Trimming shortened V by 7 bases and J by 5 bases, and 14 bases separated the two germline ends. Regarding the study as a whole: Follow-up analysis later connected one missense variant in DCLRE1C with trimming of TCR beta V- and J-genes. Common viral pathogens seemed to be connected with several of the most significant clusters, according to a later analysis.

Sample: PBMCs. The chain has TRBV2 and TRBJ2-2, with a weak D call TRBD2 (6 bases). This sequence was found in a young man in good health and CMV-seropositive. The CDR3 bases are TGTGCCAGCAATACCGGGAGCAGAACCGGGGAGCTGTTTTTT. Translating gives CASNTGSRTGELFF.